Following are 27 T cell receptor beta chains from one sample sequenced in a study of cytomegalovirus exposure and HLA in healthy donors. PCR involved 60 Vbeta and 13 Jbeta primers. Assay: immunoSEQ multiplex PCR; the TCRdb copy retains only in-frame clones and omits some. The repertoire holds tens of thousands of clones, with around 66% as singletons. The sample taken for sequencing was PBMCs. The source of these receptors is a man aged 25-45 years in good health and CMV-seronegative.

The chain couples TRBV2 to TRBJ1-1; 9 nucleotides align to TRBD1. CDR1 is SNHLY, CDR2 FYNNEI, per germline. The ends lost 6 bases at V and 8 bases at J; junction bases unmatched: 4. The CDR3 is 12 amino acids. The CDR3 loop is CASSTGGFEAFF. Here the CDR3 DNA reads TGTGCCAGCAGCACAGGGGGCTTCGAAGCTTTCTTT.

The CDR3 reads CASSPGGTIYF. The CDR3 nucleotides read TGTGCCAGCAGCCCGGGGGGCACCATATATTTT. V and J are TRBV6-5 and TRBJ1-3, with D possibly being TRBD1 (5 bases). Germline CDR1 MNHEY, CDR2 SVGAGI. This CDR3 spans 11 amino acids. With 6 bases removed from V and 9 bases from J, the gap between germline ends came to 9 bases.

A single count supports this clone. The V gene is TRBV11-1, the J gene TRBJ2-1; 9 nucleotides align to TRBD2. The CDR3 has 18 amino acids. CDR1 and CDR2 from the germline V gene are SGHAT and FQDESV (reference sequence). With V trimmed by 2 bases and J by 4 bases, 12 bases remained unmatched. CDR3 amino acids: CASSLNQQGLAVYNEQFF. The CDR3 DNA sequence: TGTGCCAGCAGCTTAAATCAACAGGGACTAGCCGTGTACAATGAGCAGTTCTTC.

The rearrangement links TRBV7-9 to TRBJ2-5; TRBD1 aligns across 9 bases. Judging by the DNA end, TRBJ2-7 fits better; the J call may be wrong. The germline CDR1 and CDR2 sequences are SEHNR and FQNEAQ (reference sequence). The CDR3 is 15 residues long. The DNA of the CDR3 is TGTGCCAGCAGCTTAGCCCGGGACAGGGAGAACGAGCAGTACTTC. Translation gives CASSLARDRENEQYF.

V is TRBV7-2 and J is TRBJ2-3, with 9 positions matching TRBD2. The length of the CDR3 is 15 residues. CDR1 is SGHTA, CDR2 FQGNSA, per germline. The V gene end was trimmed by 0 bases and the J gene end by 3 bases; junction bases not matched to a gene: 1. The CDR3 DNA sequence: TGTGCCAGCAGCTTAGCAGCGGGAGGAACAGATACGCAGTATTTT. This sequence encodes CASSLAAGGTDTQYF.

This chain connects TRBV5-1 to TRBJ1-1; the match to TRBD1 covers 10 bases. The CDR3 spans 18 residues. Germline CDR1 is SGHRS and CDR2 is YFSETQ. The trim removed 7 bases at V and 1 base at J, leaving 16 bases unmatched. This CDR3 is CASRTLGGQGPPNTEAFF. DNA of the CDR3: TGCGCCAGCCGAACACTGGGGGGACAGGGGCCTCCGAACACTGAAGCTTTCTTT.

The chain carries TRBV4-2 and TRBJ1-4; D may be TRBD1 (5 bases). The CDR3 spans 16 residues. Germline V gives CDR1 LGHNA, CDR2 YNFKEQ. V was cut by 3 bases and J by 9 bases, with 20 bases left in between. The CDR3, as DNA: TGTGCCAGCAGCCATCTTGACAGTGCTATCACTAAAAAACTGTTTTTT. Its protein product is CASSHLDSAITKKLFF.

This clone was seen more than once but under ten times. The genes are TRBV9 and TRBJ2-2, with 12 bases that match TRBD2. Trimming at V came to 5 bases and at J to 3 bases, leaving 11 bases not matched to a gene. Germline V gene lookup returns CDR1 SGDLS and CDR2 YYNGEE. The CDR3 contains 18 residues. The CDR3 here is CASRGPGLAGFYTGELFF. The CDR3 bases are TGTGCCAGCAGAGGACCCGGACTAGCGGGGTTTTACACCGGGGAGCTGTTTTTT.

The rearrangement links TRBV11-2 to TRBJ2-3; TRBD1 might be the D (6 bases). V lost 5 bases, J lost 2 bases, and 17 bases lay in between. The CDR3 length is 16 residues. Germline assignment: CDR1 SGHAT and CDR2 FQNNGV. The CDR3 region is CASSTDRDMLTDTQYF. In DNA form, the CDR3 reads TGTGCCAGCAGCACCGACCGGGACATGCTCACAGATACGCAGTATTTT.

This chain links TRBV7-9 with TRBJ2-3; 11 bases map to TRBD2. V dropped 5 bases and J dropped 5; count of bases not matched to a gene: 9. CDR1 and CDR2 from the germline V gene are SEHNR and FQNEAQ (reference sequence). The CDR3 runs to 16 residues. As DNA, the CDR3 is TGTGCCAGCAGCCCCACTAGCGGGGGTATTTTAGATACGCAGTATTTT. The encoded protein is CASSPTSGGILDTQYF.

In this sample, this clone turned up a few times. The rearrangement uses TRBV7-8 and TRBJ1-3; TRBD1 matches at 12 bases. Per germline, CDR1 SGHVS and CDR2 FQNEAQ. This CDR3 comprises 18 residues. With 5 bases clipped from V and 1 base from J, the junction kept 9 bases outside the gene matches. The CDR3 here is CASSRDRDRGLSGNTIYF. CDR3 DNA sequence: TGTGCCAGCAGCAGAGACCGGGACAGGGGGCTATCTGGAAACACCATATATTTT.

V usage is TRBV5-4 and J usage is TRBJ2-3; D possibly corresponds to TRBD1 (6 bases). V was clipped by 4 bases and J by 6 bases, with 12 bases between them. CDR3 length: 13 residues. The germline V gene has CDR1 SGHNT and CDR2 YYREEE (reference sequence). The CDR3 DNA is TGTGCCAGCAGCATACAGGGAAAGGATACGCAGTATTTT. It yields the protein CASSIQGKDTQYF.

The chain combines TRBV7-3 with TRBJ2-2; TRBD1 agrees at 9 bases. V was pared by 4 bases and J by 5 bases, with 5 bases of the junction left unmatched. CDR1 SGHTA and CDR2 FQGTGA come from the germline V gene. The CDR3 runs to 15 residues. The CDR3 is CASSSQGAGTGELFF. CDR3 nucleotides: TGTGCCAGCAGCTCACAGGGGGCCGGGACCGGGGAGCTGTTTTTT.

Written as DNA, the CDR3 is TGTGCCAGCAGTTACGATGCGGGGGGGCCCTACGAGCAGTACTTC. Protein: CASSYDAGGPYEQYF. The genes are TRBV6-6 and TRBJ2-7; 9 bases fit TRBD2. The V segment lost 2 bases and the J segment 2 bases; nucleotides outside the gene matches: 4. From germline, CDR1 is MNHNY and CDR2 SVGAGI (reference sequence). This CDR3 comprises 15 residues.

The rearrangement uses TRBV7-9 and TRBJ1-2; 9 nucleotides align to TRBD1. The length of the CDR3 is 15 residues. Germline V gives CDR1 SEHNR, CDR2 FQNEAQ (reference sequence). Trimming cost V 2 bases and J 8 bases; bases outside gene matches: 9. In DNA form, the CDR3 reads TGTGCCAGCAGCTTAAGGGTTCGGGACAGGGAAGGCTACACCTTC. Its protein product is CASSLRVRDREGYTF. The full variable domain, rest sourced from reference TRBV7-9 and TRBJ1-2, is DTGVSQNPRHKITKRGQNVTFRCDPISEHNRLYWYRQTLGQGPEFLTYFQNEAQLEKSRLLSDRFSAERPKGSFSTLEIQRTEQGDSAMYLCASSLRVRDREGYTFGSGTRLTVV.

The rearrangement joins TRBV7-9 to TRBJ1-1, with D unresolved. This CDR3 region has 17 residues. V was clipped by 5 bases and J by 3 bases, with 22 bases between them. CDR1 and CDR2 from the germline V gene are SEHNR and FQNEAQ (reference sequence). The CDR3 here is CASSPPGGDPGDTEAFF. The CDR3 DNA sequence: TGTGCCAGCAGCCCACCGGGCGGGGATCCTGGGGACACTGAAGCTTTCTTT.

This clone was counted a few times. This rearrangement joins TRBV10-3 to TRBJ2-6, with 8 bases that match TRBD2. There are 16 residues in the CDR3. The V gene's germline CDR1 is ENHRY and CDR2 SYGVKD. V lost 3 bases and J lost 2; bases outside the gene matches: 3. The CDR3 DNA sequence: TGTGCCATCAGTGATTTAGCGGGAACTGGGGCCAACGTCCTGACTTTC. This codes for CAISDLAGTGANVLTF.

CDR3 in DNA: TGTGCCAGCAGTTCATACAGCCGTGGAAACACCATATATTTT. It codes for CASSSYSRGNTIYF. This chain uses TRBV28 with TRBJ1-3; unclear D gene. The CDR3 contains 14 residues. From germline, CDR1 is MDHEN and CDR2 SYDVKM. V was pared by 4 bases and J by 3 bases, with 10 bases between.

As DNA, the CDR3 is TGTGCCAGCGGGAACAGGGGACCAGATACGCAGTATTTT. As protein: CASGNRGPDTQYF. The V call is TRBV28, the J call TRBJ2-3; 7 nucleotides agree with TRBD1. V lost 8 bases to trimming and J lost 4 bases; unmatched junction nucleotides: 6. This CDR3 comprises 13 residues. Germline V CDR1 and CDR2: MDHEN, SYDVKM.

As DNA, the CDR3 is TGTGCCAGCAGCTTAAACCCTCGAAGTCTACCCTATTCACCCCTCCACTTT. Translated: CASSLNPRSLPYSPLHF. The J gene is TRBJ1-6, the V gene TRBV7-2; D is unresolved. CDR1 is SGHTA, CDR2 FQGNSA, per germline. Trimming took 2 bases from V and 8 from J, leaving 19 bases between them. This CDR3 region has 17 residues.

The gene calls are TRBV6-1 and TRBJ1-4; no clear D. The CDR3 is 15 amino acids. V lost 0 bases and J lost 8, with 13 bases in between. Germline V gene sequence: CDR1 MNHNS, CDR2 SASEGT. The CDR3 bases are TGTGCCAGCAGTGAAGCGAGCCCCCCAGGAGAAAAACTGTTTTTT. It is translated as CASSEASPPGEKLFF.

V and J are TRBV5-4 and TRBJ2-1; 10 bases match TRBD2. Germline trimming cut 4 bases from V and 3 bases from J; bases unmatched to any gene: 7. The CDR3 loop spans 16 amino acids. Per germline, CDR1 SGHNT and CDR2 YYREEE (reference sequence). The CDR3 loop is CASSVRTSGVYNEQFF. CDR3 coding DNA: TGTGCCAGCAGCGTCCGGACTAGCGGCGTCTACAATGAGCAGTTCTTC.

V and J are TRBV29-1 and TRBJ1-2, with D perhaps TRBD1 (6 bases). V dropped 4 bases and J dropped 6 bases, with 15 bases sitting between them. This CDR3 is built from 13 residues. CDR1 and CDR2 from the germline V gene are SQVTM and ANQGSEA. For the CDR3, the DNA is TGCAGCGTTGGGACTGCCAGGGGTAATGGCTACACCTTC. It is translated as CSVGTARGNGYTF.

The gene calls are TRBV19 and TRBJ1-1, with D possibly matching TRBD1 (5 bases). The germline V gene encodes CDR1 LNHDA and CDR2 SQIVND (reference sequence). This CDR3 spans 16 amino acids. V was trimmed by 5 bases and J by 2 bases, leaving 18 bases between them. The CDR3 DNA reads TGTGCCAGTAGTCCCAGGGCAATCGGGGGAAACACTGAAGCTTTCTTT. This gives the protein CASSPRAIGGNTEAFF.

This chain joins TRBV7-9 and TRBJ1-2; 7 bases align to TRBD1. This CDR3 has 13 amino acids. V was clipped by 6 bases and J by 8 bases; unmatched bases: 9. Germline CDR1 and CDR2: SEHNR and FQNEAQ (reference sequence). The chain's CDR3 is CASSLQGNSGYTF. Here the CDR3 DNA reads TGTGCCAGCAGTTTACAGGGGAACAGCGGCTACACCTTC.

The chain carries TRBV18 and TRBJ2-7; weak D call: TRBD1 (5 bases). V shed 6 bases and J shed 4 bases, with 19 bases lying between them. Germline V gene data show CDR1 as KGHSH and CDR2 as LQKENI. The length of the CDR3 is 15 residues. The CDR3 is CASSPGRDRHYEQYF. The CDR3 coding sequence is TGTGCCAGCTCCCCAGGGCGAGACAGACATTACGAGCAGTACTTC. Using reference TRBV18 and TRBJ2-7 for the parts outside the CDR3, the full variable domain is NAGVMQNPRHLVRRRGQEARLRCSPMKGHSHVYWYRQLPEEGLKFMVYLQKENIIDESGMPKERFSAEFPKEGPSILRIQQVVRGDSAAYFCASSPGRDRHYEQYFGPGTRLTVT.

The chain combines TRBV5-1 with TRBJ1-4; TRBD1 might be the D (6 bases). In germline, CDR1 is SGHRS, CDR2 YFSETQ. V was pared by 0 bases and J by 7 bases, with 13 bases between. The CDR3 has 15 amino acids. CDR3 sequence reads: CASSLAGVKGEKLFF. The CDR3 bases are TGCGCCAGCAGCTTGGCAGGGGTTAAGGGTGAAAAACTGTTTTTT.